This T cell receptor (beta chain) stems from a study of T cell responses to AZD1222 COVID-19 vaccine (dated by TCRdb to the early 2020s). Some background on the complete study: AZD1222 recipients with second doses at about 4 weeks or about 12 weeks were pooled, because spike-specific TCR depth and breadth did not differ between schedules. A total of about 230 trial participants underwent TCR sequencing, of whom some 210 received two doses of AZD1222 and 26 received two doses of the MenACWY control vaccine. Trial participants were enrolled by age into subgroups of 18-55, 56-69 and 70-plus years, and 148, 28 and 57 TCR-sequenced participants, respectively, were included in these subgroups.

Beyond this particular receptor, the publication reports: A significant rise in spike-specific TCR breadth and depth was observed after two AZD1222 doses relative to day 0 and relative to MenACWY recipients. The vaccine-associated CD4 TCRs covered the entire spike protein, and the dominant responses fell in regions 160-218 and 743-854. The 56-69-year group was small, and its depth increase did not reach significance, likely because of low power. Participants were mostly white British, with more females than males. The authors suggested clonal diversity may have been underestimated. Conclusions about previously exposed vaccinees are limited because only a handful of AZD1222 recipients were SARS-CoV-2 seropositive at baseline. Epitopes outside the regions mutated in the B.1.351 and B.1.1.7 variants were reportedly recognized by nearly half of the unique spike-specific TCRs. Because no samples from the day 14 peak response were available, repertoires could be characterized only after the peak T cell response.

The CDR3 regions of human TCRbeta chains were subjected to immunosequencing. Per the original workflow: TCRs in the repertoires were matched against a reference library of SARS-CoV-2-specific TCRs that had been generated with the MIRA antigen-specificity platform. Breadth meant the fraction of unique TCRs that were SARS-CoV-2-associated, whereas depth meant the fraction of total T cells that were SARS-CoV-2-associated. Using the MIRA data, each spike-specific TCR was assigned both to the spike region to which the TCR was reactive and to a CD4 or CD8 class. Log10-transformed breadth and depth values were compared by one-way ANOVA with Sidak's multiple comparisons tests. The table comes from immuneACCESS by way of TCRdb, which keeps in-frame sequences with V and J called. Part of the clones is missing from these tables; in studies checked, under half for an unresolved V gene and the rest for unknown reasons. The V and J calls and the clone size are those of that table, but D and trimming were determined from the DNA. The sample table shows about 120,000 clones, and roughly 88% are seen once. About 3.7% of the sample rests with the top ten.

This sample's time point label indicates: baseline before first vaccination. Samples from vaccinated people were obtained from the UK trials COV001 and COV002, which included a single-blind randomized controlled phase 2/3 trial of AZD1222 (ChAdOx1 nCoV-19) in healthy adults. Trial participant PBMC samples were collected at day 0 and day 28 after the second dose for TCRbeta chain sequencing. About this clone itself: Its antigen remains undetermined. Base qualities are not recorded, but no much larger clone differs from it by a single base.

The sequence was collected from an adult in good health. Sequenced here: peripheral blood, sampled on day 0 of AZD1222 vaccination.

The CDR3 here reads CSVERVQANTGELFF. The DNA sequence reads TGCAGCGTTGAAAGAGTACAGGCGAACACCGGGGAGCTGTTTTTT. The chain is made from TRBV29-1 and TRBJ2-2; TRBD1 is a weak D gene call, 5 bases matching. V is reduced by 2 bases and J by 0 bases, leaving a spacing of 10 bases between them. CDR1 and CDR2 (SQVTM, ANQGSEA) derive from the germline V gene. Spanning cysteine to phenylalanine, the CDR3 consists of 15 amino acids. This entry keeps only the CDR3 DNA: 45 bases, framed from base 1.